One and the same sample provided the 28 T cell receptor beta chains below, sequenced in a study of blood T cell repertoires in COVID-19. The protocol was immunoSEQ multiplex PCR, while the TCRdb copy is restricted to in-frame clones and leaves out a portion. Seen here are about half a million clones, approximately 92% observed once, and the top ten hold around 0.9%. The sequenced sample consisted of peripheral blood. The receptors were gathered from a man between 18 and 35 years old with COVID-19, enrolled during active disease.

This clone was found once. J is TRBJ2-2 and V is TRBV7-2; the match to TRBD2 covers 12 bases. Germline V gene data show CDR1 as SGHTA and CDR2 as FQGNSA. With 5 bases clipped from V and 4 bases from J, the junction kept 8 bases outside the gene matches. The CDR3 is made up of 17 amino acids. CDR3 DNA sequence: TGTGCCAGCAGCCCCTGGACTAGCGGGACGATCACCGGGGAGCTGTTTTTT. It codes for CASSPWTSGTITGELFF. The complete variable domain, with remaining parts taken from reference TRBV7-2 and TRBJ2-2, reads GAGVSQSPSNKVTEKGKDVELRCDPISGHTALYWYRQSLGQGLEFLIYFQGNSAPDKSGLPSDRFSAERTGGSVSTLTIQRTQQEDSAVYLCASSPWTSGTITGELFFGEGSRLTVL.

The V call is TRBV2, the J call TRBJ2-5; TRBD1 matches at 10 bases. V shed 7 bases, J shed 5 bases, and the junction held 10 bases outside the gene matches. Germline V gene sequence: CDR1 SNHLY, CDR2 FYNNEI. The CDR3 runs to 15 residues. The CDR3 protein is CASTGSPGQGETQYF. The CDR3, as DNA: TGTGCCAGCACTGGGTCTCCGGGACAGGGGGAGACCCAGTACTTC.

The chain combines TRBV29-1 with TRBJ2-1, with a weak D call TRBD2 (6 bases). The CDR3 extends over 13 amino acids. Germline values: CDR1 SQVTM, CDR2 ANQGSEA. Trimming stripped 4 bases from V and 3 bases from J, with 10 bases between. In DNA, the CDR3 is TGCAGCGTTGTGGGACTGGTCTACAATGAGCAGTTCTTC. It encodes CSVVGLVYNEQFF.

The rearrangement links TRBV2 to TRBJ1-5; maybe TRBD1 (6 bases). The V end lost 7 bases, the J end lost 0 bases, and 19 bases lay between the germline ends. CDR3 length: 17 amino acids. Germline CDR1 is SNHLY and CDR2 is FYNNEI. The CDR3 DNA reads TGTGCCAGCACGCTGGACAGTGGGCCTTATAGCAATCAGCCCCAGCATTTT. This encodes CASTLDSGPYSNQPQHF.

This chain connects TRBV2 to TRBJ2-7, with 9 bases matching TRBD1. Germline V gene data show CDR1 as SNHLY and CDR2 as FYNNEI. Losses at the gene ends were 5 bases for V and 1 base for J; bases not matched to a gene: 6. The CDR3 runs to 15 residues. This chain's CDR3 is CASSFRDRASYEQYF. CDR3 sequence (DNA): TGTGCCAGCAGTTTCCGGGACAGGGCATCCTACGAGCAGTACTTC.

The chain combines TRBV14 with TRBJ1-2, with 7 bases aligning to TRBD1. The CDR3 covers 16 residues. Per germline, CDR1 SGHDN and CDR2 FVKESK. J gave up 1 base and V 0 bases, and 5 bases lay outside the gene matches. The chain's CDR3 is CASSQDPGQHNYGYTF. In DNA form, the CDR3 reads TGTGCCAGCAGCCAAGATCCGGGACAGCATAACTATGGCTACACCTTC.

The V and J genes are TRBV28 and TRBJ1-6; D gene ambiguous. In germline, CDR1 is MDHEN, CDR2 SYDVKM. The germline V and J ends were trimmed by 5 bases and 7 bases, with 15 bases remaining between them. This CDR3 region has 15 residues. CDR3 DNA sequence: TGTGCCAGCAGTCCCCTCCAGCGCAAAAATTCACCCCTCCACTTT. This translates into CASSPLQRKNSPLHF. The full variable domain, its missing parts supplied by reference TRBV28 and TRBJ1-6, is DVKVTQSSRYLVKRTGEKVFLECVQDMDHENMFWYRQDPGLGLRLIYFSYDVKMKEKGDIPEGYSVSREKKERFSLILESASTNQTSMYLCASSPLQRKNSPLHFGNGTRLTVT.

CDR3 sequence: CASSLVGNQPQHF. Here the CDR3 DNA reads TGTGCCAGCAGTCTAGTAGGCAATCAGCCCCAGCATTTT. The gene calls are TRBV28 and TRBJ1-5; D remains ambiguous. This CDR3 contains 13 residues. The V gene lost 5 bases and the J gene lost 2 bases, with 7 bases spanning the gap. Looked up from germline, CDR1 is MDHEN and CDR2 is SYDVKM. Full variable domain (outside the CDR3, taken from reference TRBV28 and TRBJ1-5): DVKVTQSSRYLVKRTGEKVFLECVQDMDHENMFWYRQDPGLGLRLIYFSYDVKMKEKGDIPEGYSVSREKKERFSLILESASTNQTSMYLCASSLVGNQPQHFGDGTRLSIL.

This clone has just a few counts. The chain uses TRBV5-1 and TRBJ2-7; 13 nucleotides agree with TRBD2. CDR1 and CDR2 from the germline V gene are SGHRS and YFSETQ. With V trimmed by 4 bases and J by 6 bases, 7 bases remained unmatched. The CDR3 extends over 15 amino acids. This chain's CDR3 is CASSRGTSGIGEQYF. In nucleotides, the CDR3 is TGCGCCAGCAGCCGAGGGACTAGCGGGATAGGCGAGCAGTACTTC. Using reference TRBV5-1 and TRBJ2-7 for the parts outside the CDR3, the full variable domain is KAGVTQTPRYLIKTRGQQVTLSCSPISGHRSVSWYQQTPGQGLQFLFEYFSETQRNKGNFPGRFSGRQFSNSRSEMNVSTLELGDSALYLCASSRGTSGIGEQYFGPGTRLTVT.

J is TRBJ2-1 and V is TRBV11-2; 7 nucleotides align to TRBD2. V gave up 2 bases and J gave up 2 bases; unmatched junction bases: 3. Germline values: CDR1 SGHAT, CDR2 FQNNGV. This CDR3 spans 15 amino acids. This CDR3 reads CASSLRGTTYNEQFF. The CDR3 bases are TGTGCCAGCAGCTTACGCGGGACTACCTACAATGAGCAGTTCTTC. The full variable domain, completed using reference TRBV11-2 and TRBJ2-1, is EAGVAQSPRYKIIEKRQSVAFWCNPISGHATLYWYQQILGQGPKLLIQFQNNGVVDDSQLPKDRFSAERLKGVDSTLKIQPAKLEDSAVYLCASSLRGTTYNEQFFGPGTRLTVL.

CDR3: CASSFGGGAAKNIQYF. DNA of the CDR3: TGTGCCAGCAGTTTTGGCGGGGGGGCGGCCAAAAACATTCAGTACTTC. V usage is TRBV6-2 or TRBV6-3 and J usage is TRBJ2-4, with 9 bases matching TRBD2. Germline lookup yields CDR1 MNHEY and CDR2 SVGEGT. Trimming cost V 4 bases and J 1 base; bases outside gene matches: 5. The CDR3 contains 16 residues.

The chain is built from TRBV11-2 and TRBJ2-1, with D unclear. Looked up from germline, CDR1 is SGHAT and CDR2 is FQNNGV. This CDR3 has 13 amino acids. V was shortened by 1 base and J by 5 bases, with 6 bases between the two germline ends. The chain's CDR3 is CASSLVSHNEQFF. The CDR3 DNA reads TGTGCCAGCAGCTTAGTATCTCACAATGAGCAGTTCTTC.

The count of this clone is one. Distinct nucleotide sequences in the sample also encode this CDR3. The chain recombines TRBV2 with TRBJ1-5; D is unclear. This CDR3 is 14 amino acids long. In germline, CDR1 is SNHLY, CDR2 FYNNEI. Trimming took off 0 bases at V and 7 bases at J, with 10 bases between the two ends. In DNA, the CDR3 is TGTGCCAGCAGTGAAGCGCGTAGGAGCCAGCCCCAGCATTTT. Translation gives CASSEARRSQPQHF.

The chain links TRBV24-1 to TRBJ1-2; TRBD1 matches 8 bases. CDR1 KGHDR and CDR2 SFDVKD come from the germline V gene. This CDR3 is built from 15 residues. With 4 bases clipped from V and 9 bases from J, the junction kept 12 bases outside the gene matches. The CDR3 DNA sequence: TGTGCCACCAGTGACCCTGGACAGGGAGGGATCAGCTACACCTTC. Its translation: CATSDPGQGGISYTF.

The rearrangement links TRBV15 to TRBJ2-2, with TRBD2 matching 8 bases. V shed 0 bases and J 8 bases; nucleotides not matched to a gene: 5. The germline V gene encodes CDR1 LNHNV and CDR2 YYDKDF (reference sequence). The CDR3 totals 15 residues. CDR3 protein: CATSRETSAAGELFF. The CDR3 coding sequence is TGTGCCACCAGCAGAGAGACTAGCGCGGCGGGGGAGCTGTTTTTT.

The CDR3: CASSLGSLQGDQETQYF. The CDR3 DNA follows: TGCGCCAGCAGCTTGGGATCCTTACAGGGGGATCAAGAGACCCAGTACTTC. V gene TRBV5-1 combines with J gene TRBJ2-5, with TRBD1 matching over 8 bases. Per germline, CDR1 SGHRS and CDR2 YFSETQ. This CDR3 contains 17 residues. Losses at the gene ends were 0 bases for V and 2 bases for J; bases not matched to a gene: 9.

The chain recombines TRBV19 with TRBJ1-2; D unclear. The germline CDR1 and CDR2 sequences are LNHDA and SQIVND (reference sequence). Trimming took 3 bases from V and 5 from J, leaving 7 bases between them. The CDR3 is made up of 12 amino acids. The CDR3 is CASSILEYGYTF. CDR3 in DNA: TGTGCCAGTAGTATCCTAGAATATGGCTACACCTTC.

The V gene is TRBV20-1, the J gene TRBJ2-3; the D gene is possibly TRBD2 (6 bases). V lost 3 bases to trimming and J lost 2 bases, with 18 bases between them. This CDR3 comprises 16 residues. Germline loops: CDR1 DFQATT, CDR2 SNEGSKA (reference sequence). CDR3 amino acids: CSASGAGHPNTDTQYF. CDR3 coding DNA: TGCAGTGCTAGTGGTGCGGGGCATCCAAACACAGATACGCAGTATTTT.

The chain carries TRBV5-1 and TRBJ1-2; 8 nucleotides line up with TRBD1. After removal of 5 bases from V and 6 bases from J, the junction contained 12 bases not matched to a gene. From germline, CDR1 is SGHRS and CDR2 YFSETQ. The CDR3 is 15 amino acids. CDR3 nucleotides: TGCGCCAGCAGGCCCAGGGGGCTCGATGGGGATGGCTACACCTTC. Protein product: CASRPRGLDGDGYTF.

The gene calls are TRBV4-2 and TRBJ2-7, with D possibly being TRBD1 (5 bases). V was clipped by 0 bases and J by 7 bases, with 7 bases between them. The germline V gene has CDR1 LGHNA and CDR2 YNFKEQ. The length of the CDR3 is 12 residues. The CDR3 region is CASSQEKGEQYF. The CDR3 coding sequence is TGTGCCAGCAGCCAAGAAAAGGGGGAGCAGTACTTC.

Notes on this clone: Other DNA sequences in the same sample also yield this CDR3. This chain joins TRBV9 and TRBJ2-7, with 8 positions matching TRBD2. The CDR3 is 13 residues long. Germline CDR1 reads SGDLS; CDR2 reads YYNGEE. V dropped 0 bases and J dropped 6; count of bases not matched to a gene: 2. CDR3 protein: CASSVAGGGEQYF. The DNA of the CDR3 is TGTGCCAGCAGCGTAGCGGGAGGGGGCGAGCAGTACTTC.

The J gene is TRBJ2-3, the V gene TRBV20-1; no reliable D call. Germline CDR1 reads DFQATT; CDR2 reads SNEGSKA (reference sequence). V gave up 4 bases and J gave up 4 bases, with 6 bases separating them. The CDR3 is 11 residues long. The CDR3 region is CSAIPSDTQYF. CDR3 nucleotide sequence: TGCAGTGCTATTCCCTCAGATACGCAGTATTTT.

The gene calls are TRBV5-1 and TRBJ2-1; weak D call: TRBD2 (7 bases). The CDR3 is 16 amino acids. Germline values: CDR1 SGHRS, CDR2 YFSETQ. The ends were cut back, 0 bases at V and 5 bases at J, with 15 bases in the middle. The CDR3 is CASSLAGGADNNEQFF. The DNA of the CDR3 is TGCGCCAGCAGCTTGGCGGGGGGCGCCGACAACAATGAGCAGTTCTTC.

With regard to this clone: The junction shows a germline mismatch at one end, possibly a read error. The rearrangement links TRBV7-9 to TRBJ2-4; TRBD2 aligns across 9 bases. This CDR3 contains 19 residues. Per germline, CDR1 SEHNR and CDR2 FQNEAQ (reference sequence). CDR3 sequence: CATSDIPGTSRLAKNIQYF. DNA of the CDR3: TGTGCCACCAGCGACATACCCGGGACTAGCAGGCTAGCCAAAAACATTCAGTACTTC.

The chain carries TRBV9 and TRBJ2-7; 10 bases match TRBD2. The CDR3 extends over 14 amino acids. Germline CDR1 and CDR2: SGDLS and YYNGEE. V was pared by 3 bases and J by 4 bases, with 4 bases of the junction left unmatched. The CDR3 loop reads CASSAGAGGYEQYF. CDR3 sequence (DNA): TGTGCCAGCAGCGCGGGAGCGGGGGGGTACGAGCAGTACTTC.

V usage is TRBV24-1 and J usage is TRBJ1-2; D is unresolved. The CDR3 sequence is 13 residues long. V gave up 7 bases and J gave up 4 bases, with 12 bases separating them. Germline V gene sequence: CDR1 KGHDR, CDR2 SFDVKD. The CDR3 protein is CATSASRSYGYTF. CDR3 nucleotides: TGTGCCACCAGCGCAAGCCGGTCCTATGGCTACACCTTC.

This clone came up once. J is TRBJ2-1 and V is TRBV7-2; the D is unclear. Trimming took off 2 bases at V and 0 bases at J, with 5 bases between the two ends. The CDR3 totals 14 residues. CDR1 and CDR2 (germline): SGHTA, FQGNSA. The CDR3 sequence is CASSLSISYNEQFF. CDR3 sequence (DNA): TGTGCCAGCAGCTTATCTATCTCCTACAATGAGCAGTTCTTC.

Details on this clone: The junction departs from the called germline gene at one end, perhaps through a read error. V and J are TRBV7-7 and TRBJ2-5, with a possible D match to TRBD1 (7 bases). The V gene's germline CDR1 is SSHAT and CDR2 FNYEAQ (reference sequence). The CDR3 has 15 amino acids. The CDR3 region has the DNA TGTGCTAGCAGCTTAGCTCCAGGGGGGTACGAGACCCAGTACTTC. Translating it yields CASSLAPGGYETQYF.